These T cell receptor beta chains were read from a single sample in a study of blood T cell repertoires in COVID-19. Only in-frame clones appear in the TCRdb table, and some are missing; sequencing was by immunoSEQ multiplex PCR. The profile covers approximately 350,000 clones, with less than 90% appearing a single time and 5% to 6% taken by the ten largest. Sequenced sample: PBMCs or T cells enriched from blood (not recorded which). The origin of the receptors is a woman between 45 and 60 years old who had recovered from COVID-19. CDR3s leave out the opening cysteine and the closing phenylalanine or tryptophan.

>TRBV7-2
ASSFDSAGRDRGKLF
>TRBV19
ASSIGGDTGELF
>TRBV2
ASSGGQGTYGYT
>TRBV7-2
ASSRGGLNTEAF
>TRBV5-1
ASSLGTYSNQPQH
>TRBV7-2
ASSLSWGEEPQH
>TRBV5-1
ASSLNGERSYT
>TRBV19
ASSIAGSSREETQY
>TRBV7-8
ASSLGREVSGNTIY
>TRBV11-2
ASSTGALREQY
>TRBV18
ASSPPTVGTQY
>TRBV19
ASGTGPGNTIY
>TRBV7-9
ASSYGDRNTEAF
>TRBV19
ASTDTGGQFYGYT
>TRBV11-2
ASSLERTGEGNTIY
>TRBV6-5
ASIEGGAGIYGYT
>TRBV6-5
ASISGGVGEKLF
>TRBV7-9
ASSLSGGSAF
>TRBV5-1
ASSTGTNQETQY
>TRBV7-8
ASSSGQGALHREQF
>TRBV10-3
AISDRDSYGYT
>TRBV14
ASSAWSGQPQH
>TRBV3-1/TRBV3-2
ASSQTGAASGNTIY
>TRBV6-5
ASSTPSAGVEKLF
>TRBV29-1
SATGWSTEAF
>TRBV7-6
ASSLGTGGGYGYT
>TRBV7-2
ASSLKQGQEQY
>TRBV6-2/TRBV6-3
ASSNGGYRTEAF
>TRBV29-1
SVGQGDLGGYT
>TRBV5-1
ASSFSGERQETQY
>TRBV19
ASSIAVAGELF
>TRBV16
ASSLTSGGPLGEQY
>TRBV7-2
ASSSDRAGSYEQY
>TRBV9
ASSALAGGQETQY
>TRBV5-1
ASSKTDNTGELF
>TRBV7-9
ASSPPPRDEQY
>TRBV5-6
ASSFAGTGAGNTIY
>TRBV28
ASRDTKREVSYNEQF
>TRBV9
ASSVGPGENTEAF
>TRBV5-1
ASSDRGLSNEKLF
>TRBV30
AWTVQGPSEAF
>TRBV7-9
ASSLNERGQPQH
>TRBV5-4
ASSQDRASYGYT
>TRBV9
ASSVGENRGYT
>TRBV7-6
ASSLDRGFTEAF
>TRBV2
ASVGDSNQPQH
>TRBV10-1
ATPKDREGDTQY
>TRBV7-9
ASRQGAKLEQY
>TRBV5-1
ASSLARGREQY
>TRBV30
AWSIGGNVIYEQY
>TRBV27
ASSTTTGFASPLH
>TRBV29-1
SVEGLETEAF
>TRBV3-1/TRBV3-2
ASSQGLGSGTADQPQH
>TRBV12-3/TRBV12-4
ASSLALQGEAF